What follows describes a single TCR beta chain. Its target is unknown. A much bigger clone sits one base away, suggesting this may be a read error. The data were obtained in a study of breast tumors, draining lymph nodes, adjacent tissues. TCRdb re-called the multiplex PCR reads with MiXCR, one entry per CDR3 protein. The sample shows roughly 130,000 distinct CDR3 sequences, less than 20% of them seen only once. The CDR3 is 16 residues long. Trimming removed 5 bases at V and 0 bases at J, with 13 bases between. Per germline, CDR1 SNHLY and CDR2 FYNNEI. The lymph nodes were axillary draining lymph nodes from breast cancer patients. The study's findings and limits: Findings are consistent with lymph node origin and intratumoral expansion of most tumor T cells. That most tumor T cells come from lymph nodes remained unproven. Luminal-like breast cancer showed significantly greater tumor-nontumor repertoire similarity than basal-like breast cancer did. Tumor repertoires ranked between lymph nodes and nontumor tissue in diversity, with V and J gene preferences.

This rearrangement joins TRBV2 to TRBJ2-2; D is perhaps TRBD2 (6 bases). The specimen was axillary lymph node tissue. The TCR was taken from a female donor with breast cancer. Some clones in this sample may be carry-over from other donors' samples. CDR3 bases: TGTGCCAGCAGTCGACGGGGGACCGCGAACACCGGGGAGCTGTTTTTT. It encodes CASSRRGTANTGELFF. Full variable domain (rest looked up from reference TRBV2 and TRBJ2-2): EPEVTQTPSHQVTQMGQEVILRCVPISNHLYFYWYRQILGQKVEFLVSFYNNEISEKSEIFDDQFSVERPDGSNFTLKIRSTKLEDSAMYFCASSRRGTANTGELFFGEGSRLTVL.